Following are 24 T cell receptor beta chains from one sample sequenced in a study of OX40 agonist ivuxolimab in advanced cancers. Only in-frame clones appear in the TCRdb table, and some are missing; sequencing was by immunoSEQ multiplex PCR. Among about 65,000 clones listed, approximately 90% were seen once. The input for sequencing was CD4+ or CD8+ T cells sorted from blood, taken in a trial of the OX40 agonist ivuxolimab. These receptors came from an adult with an advanced solid tumor such as melanoma, head and neck, liver or kidney cancer.

The CDR3 is CASSDDGNEKLFF. CDR3 coding DNA: TGTGCCAGTAGTGACGACGGTAATGAAAAACTGTTTTTT. The chain joins TRBV19 to TRBJ1-4; no definite D call. Germline values: CDR1 LNHDA, CDR2 SQIVND (reference sequence). This CDR3 has 13 residues. Trimming shortened V by 5 bases and J by 4 bases, and 8 bases separated the two germline ends. Full variable domain (outside the CDR3, taken from reference TRBV19 and TRBJ1-4): DGGITQSPKYLFRKEGQNVTLSCEQNLNHDAMYWYRQDPGQGLRLIYYSQIVNDFQKGDIAEGYSVSREKKESFPLTVTSAQKNPTAFYLCASSDDGNEKLFFGSGTQLSVL.

This sequence joins TRBV6-5 and TRBJ2-7; tentative D call: TRBD2 (6 bases). Trimming shortened V by 4 bases and J by 0 bases, and 10 bases separated the two germline ends. This CDR3 has 14 residues. Germline CDR1 is MNHEY and CDR2 is SVGAGI. The CDR3 loop reads CASSWTKSSYEQYF. Here the CDR3 DNA reads TGTGCCAGCAGTTGGACTAAAAGCTCCTACGAGCAGTACTTC.

This chain connects TRBV7-8 to TRBJ2-7, with 8 bases identical to TRBD2. CDR1 is SGHVS, CDR2 FQNEAQ, per germline. The CDR3 length is 16 residues. V lost 1 base and J lost 7; bases outside the gene matches: 12. CDR3 region: CASSLEQRGLTWEQYF. The CDR3 DNA sequence: TGTGCCAGCAGCTTAGAGCAGCGGGGGCTAACTTGGGAGCAGTACTTC. Supplemented by reference TRBV7-8 and TRBJ2-7, the full variable domain reads GAGVSQSPRYKVAKRGQDVALRCDPISGHVSLFWYQQALGQGPEFLTYFQNEAQLDKSGLPSDRFFAERPEGSVSTLKIQRTQQEDSAVYLCASSLEQRGLTWEQYFGPGTRLTVT.

This chain joins TRBV30 and TRBJ2-5; 8 nucleotides line up with TRBD2. Germline V gene lookup returns CDR1 GTSNPN and CDR2 SVGIG (reference sequence). Trimming cost V 1 base and J 3 bases; bases outside gene matches: 7. This CDR3 has 15 amino acids. This CDR3 reads CAWSAAGLGKETQYF. The CDR3 nucleotides read TGTGCCTGGAGTGCCGCGGGACTAGGGAAAGAGACCCAGTACTTC.

The chain links TRBV2 to TRBJ1-1, with 7 bases identical to TRBD1. The CDR3 has 15 amino acids. Germline-derived CDR1 and CDR2 are SNHLY and FYNNEI. J gave up 0 bases and V 6 bases, and 7 bases lay outside the gene matches. The CDR3 DNA reads TGTGCCAGCAGGGGATCGACAGGGATGAACACTGAAGCTTTCTTT. It yields the protein CASRGSTGMNTEAFF.

The V call is TRBV25-1, the J call TRBJ1-1; D not certain. Looked up from germline, CDR1 is MGHDK and CDR2 is SYGVNS. The germline V and J ends were trimmed by 6 bases and 1 base, with 12 bases remaining between them. This CDR3 has 14 amino acids. The CDR3: CASSVPGQNTEAFF. The CDR3 coding sequence is TGTGCCAGCAGCGTGCCGGGCCAGAACACTGAAGCTTTCTTT.

V and J are TRBV10-3 and TRBJ2-2; TRBD1 matches 7 bases. This CDR3 has 17 residues. Germline loops: CDR1 ENHRY, CDR2 SYGVKD. The V gene end was trimmed by 2 bases and the J gene end by 3 bases; junction bases not matched to a gene: 9. CDR3 nucleotide sequence: TGTGCCATCAGTGAGAGACAGGGTTTGGGGTACACCGGGGAGCTGTTTTTT. Translating gives CAISERQGLGYTGELFF.

The chain couples TRBV5-4 to TRBJ2-7, with TRBD1 identical over 10 bases. The CDR3 is 14 amino acids. CDR1 is SGHNT and CDR2 is YYREEE in the germline V gene (reference sequence). V gave up 4 bases and J gave up 2 bases; unmatched junction bases: 3. In DNA, the CDR3 is TGTGCCAGCAGCCGGGACAGGGGAGCCTACGAGCAGTACTTC. This sequence encodes CASSRDRGAYEQYF.

A single count supports this clone. The J gene is TRBJ2-1, the V gene TRBV7-2; tentatively, D is TRBD2 (6 bases). CDR1 is SGHTA, CDR2 FQGNSA, per germline. This CDR3 is 15 amino acids long. V dropped 4 bases and J dropped 4 bases, with 14 bases sitting between them. This CDR3 is CASSSSSGAYNEQFF. In nucleotides, the CDR3 is TGTGCCAGCAGCTCGAGTAGCGGCGCATACAATGAGCAGTTCTTC.

This sequence joins TRBV5-1 and TRBJ2-1, with 8 bases matching TRBD1. Trimming at V came to 0 bases and at J to 3 bases, leaving 2 bases not matched to a gene. The CDR3 is 15 residues long. CDR1 is SGHRS, CDR2 YFSETQ, per germline. As DNA, the CDR3 is TGCGCCAGCAGCTTGGACGGGACAGGCTACAATGAGCAGTTCTTC. Its translation: CASSLDGTGYNEQFF.

The chain joins TRBV29-1 to TRBJ1-4; D not resolved. CDR3 length equals 11 residues. Trimming cost V 6 bases and J 7 bases, with 9 bases left between them. Germline V CDR1 and CDR2: SQVTM, ANQGSEA. The CDR3 nucleotides read TGCAGCGTCCTCGAAAGTGAAAAACTGTTTTTT. This codes for CSVLESEKLFF.

The chain uses TRBV27 and TRBJ2-7, with 7 nucleotides matching TRBD1. The CDR3 runs 13 residues. The V gene's germline CDR1 is MNHEY and CDR2 SMNVEV (reference sequence). Unmatched junction bases numbered 5, after V lost 6 bases and J lost 3 bases. The CDR3 reads CASSSGQFYEQYF. Written as DNA, the CDR3 is TGTGCCAGCAGCTCGGGACAGTTCTACGAGCAGTACTTC.

This rearrangement joins TRBV10-3 to TRBJ1-2, with 11 nucleotides matching TRBD1. Germline loops: CDR1 ENHRY, CDR2 SYGVKD. The CDR3 sequence is 16 residues long. J was trimmed by 4 bases and V by 6 bases; bases with no gene match: 10. CDR3 coding DNA: TGTGCCATCAGGGGACCGGGACAGGGGGAGGGCTATGGCTACACCTTC. Amino acid sequence: CAIRGPGQGEGYGYTF.

This clone was found once. J is TRBJ2-7 and V is TRBV6-1, with a tentative D call TRBD2 (6 bases). Germline CDR1 is MNHNS and CDR2 is SASEGT. This CDR3 spans 15 amino acids. Trimming took 4 bases from V and 4 from J, leaving 17 bases between them. CDR3 DNA sequence: TGTGCCAGCAGTGCCCCCGAGGCGGGAATTTACGAGCAGTACTTC. Amino acid sequence: CASSAPEAGIYEQYF.

This chain connects TRBV5-4 to TRBJ1-2; the match to TRBD1 covers 8 bases. This CDR3 contains 14 residues. V lost 2 bases and J lost 6; bases outside the gene matches: 6. Germline assignment: CDR1 SGHNT and CDR2 YYREEE (reference sequence). The chain's CDR3 is CASSFGQGGHGYTF. In nucleotides, the CDR3 is TGTGCCAGCAGCTTCGGACAGGGTGGCCATGGCTACACCTTC.

The chain uses TRBV5-1 and TRBJ2-2; possibly TRBD2 for D (6 bases). Trimming removed 1 base at V and 8 bases at J, with 9 bases between. CDR3 length: 13 amino acids. CDR1 is SGHRS and CDR2 is YFSETQ in the germline V gene. The CDR3 DNA sequence: TGCGCCAGCAGCTTGTTAGCGGCAGGGGAGCTGTTTTTT. Its translation: CASSLLAAGELFF.

The chain joins TRBV2 to TRBJ2-7; a weak D match, TRBD1 (5 bases). Trimming took off 10 bases at V and 1 base at J, with 14 bases between the two ends. CDR3 length: 13 residues. In germline, CDR1 is SNHLY, CDR2 FYNNEI. CDR3 amino acids: CATTGQKSYEQYF. The CDR3 DNA reads TGTGCCACCACAGGTCAAAAATCCTACGAGCAGTACTTC.

J is TRBJ1-2 and V is TRBV7-9; D ambiguous. The germline V gene has CDR1 SEHNR and CDR2 FQNEAQ (reference sequence). This CDR3 is 12 amino acids long. Between the trimmed V and J ends, which lost 1 base and 10 bases, there was a span of 10 bases. The DNA for the CDR3 is TGTGCCAGCAGCTTAGTGGAGGATTCCTACACCTTC. It is translated as CASSLVEDSYTF.

The sample holds a few counts of this clone. The chain uses TRBV30 and TRBJ1-5; D is ambiguous. Per germline, CDR1 GTSNPN and CDR2 SVGIG (reference sequence). V lost 0 bases, J lost 7 bases, and 10 bases lay in between. CDR3 length: 13 amino acids. The CDR3 is CAWSVSSGQPQHF. The CDR3 bases are TGTGCCTGGAGTGTAAGCTCGGGACAGCCCCAGCATTTT.

V usage is TRBV12-2 and J usage is TRBJ2-7; TRBD1, the table's D call, was not compared with the DNA. TRBV12-2 corresponds to a pseudogene. The CDR3 is made up of 15 amino acids. This CDR3 is CASRLGGTVTYEQYF. CDR3 coding DNA: TGTGCAAGTCGCTTAGGGGGGACAGTAACCTACGAGCAGTACTTC.

V gene TRBV14 combines with J gene TRBJ2-1; 10 bases are shared with TRBD1. Per the germline V gene, CDR1 is SGHDN and CDR2 is FVKESK. With 6 bases clipped from V and 2 bases from J, the junction kept 4 bases outside the gene matches. The CDR3 contains 15 residues. The CDR3 DNA sequence: TGTGCCAGCAGGGGACAGGGGATTGCCTACAATGAGCAGTTCTTC. Translation: CASRGQGIAYNEQFF.

This rearrangement joins TRBV11-2 to TRBJ2-3; TRBD2 matches 8 bases. This CDR3 has 18 amino acids. The ends lost 0 bases at V and 1 base at J; junction bases unmatched: 9. Germline CDR1 and CDR2: SGHAT and FQNNGV. CDR3 loop: CASSLDGTRGSGTDTQYF. In nucleotides, the CDR3 is TGTGCCAGCAGCTTAGACGGGACTAGAGGTTCCGGCACAGATACGCAGTATTTT.

The V and J genes are TRBV18 and TRBJ1-2; D is unclear. The CDR3 has 17 amino acids. The V gene lost 3 bases and the J gene lost 3 bases, with 20 bases spanning the gap. Germline V gives CDR1 KGHSH, CDR2 LQKENI. CDR3 nucleotide sequence: TGTGCCAGCTCACCGGTAACCGGGCCGGGGAAGGACTATGGCTACACCTTC. The encoded protein is CASSPVTGPGKDYGYTF.

This chain joins TRBV30 and TRBJ1-5; D is undetermined. This CDR3 is 13 amino acids long. Between the trimmed V and J ends, which lost 0 bases and 4 bases, there was a span of 7 bases. Germline CDR1 is GTSNPN and CDR2 is SVGIG (reference sequence). The CDR3 DNA reads as TGTGCCTGGAGTGTACGAGGGAATCAGCCCCAGCATTTT. It codes for CAWSVRGNQPQHF.